This entry lists 23 T cell receptor beta chains sequenced from one sample in a study of cytomegalovirus exposure and HLA in healthy donors. The study ran its PCR with 60 Vbeta and 13 Jbeta primers. The repertoire was sequenced with immunoSEQ multiplex PCR; TCRdb's copy has only in-frame clones and lacks some. The table includes more than 200,000 clones, 82% detected once. Input material: PBMCs. The receptors originated from a man between 40 and 49 years old in good health and CMV-seropositive.

The genes are TRBV27 and TRBJ1-4; 11 bases agree with TRBD1. From germline, CDR1 is MNHEY and CDR2 SMNVEV (reference sequence). The CDR3 is made up of 16 amino acids. The V and J ends lost 5 bases and 7 bases, in that order; junction bases with no gene match: 9. The CDR3 sequence: CASSGGQGAFGEKLFF. CDR3 DNA: TGTGCCAGCAGTGGCGGACAGGGGGCGTTTGGTGAAAAACTGTTTTTT. Variable domain in full (rest from reference TRBV27 and TRBJ1-4): EAQVTQNPRYLITVTGKKLTVTCSQNMNHEYMSWYRQDPGLGLRQIYYSMNVEVTDKGDVPEGYKVSRKEKRNFPLILESPSPNQTSLYFCASSGGQGAFGEKLFFGSGTQLSVL.

Only one count was recorded for this clone. This chain connects TRBV28 to TRBJ1-6; 10 nucleotides line up with TRBD1. Germline assignment: CDR1 MDHEN and CDR2 SYDVKM. V dropped 7 bases and J dropped 6; count of bases not matched to a gene: 9. The CDR3 extends over 16 amino acids. The CDR3 here is CASNEIRDRGNSPLHF. CDR3 nucleotide sequence: TGTGCCAGCAATGAAATCCGGGACAGGGGTAATTCACCCCTCCACTTT.

The chain is built from TRBV6-5 and TRBJ2-1; 8 nucleotides line up with TRBD1. Germline assignment: CDR1 MNHEY and CDR2 SVGAGI. There are 14 residues in the CDR3. With 11 bases clipped from V and 3 bases from J, the junction kept 9 bases outside the gene matches. The CDR3 DNA reads as TGTGCCGGGTGGGTTGGGACAGGCTACAATGAGCAGTTCTTC. It yields the protein CAGWVGTGYNEQFF.

The J gene is TRBJ2-7, the V gene TRBV7-3; tentatively, D is TRBD1 (5 bases). V was cut by 5 bases and J by 4 bases, with 12 bases left in between. The CDR3 loop spans 13 amino acids. Germline-derived CDR1 and CDR2 are SGHTA and FQGTGA. In DNA form, the CDR3 reads TGTGCCAGCAGCGACAGTTCGTCGTACGAGCAGTACTTC. Its protein is CASSDSSSYEQYF. The full variable domain, its missing parts supplied by reference TRBV7-3 and TRBJ2-7, is GAGVSQTPSNKVTEKGKYVELRCDPISGHTALYWYRQSLGQGPEFLIYFQGTGAADDSGLPNDRFFAVRPEGSVSTLKIQRTERGDSAVYLCASSDSSSYEQYFGPGTRLTVT.

The chain joins TRBV29-1 to TRBJ2-4; maybe TRBD1 (6 bases). Looked up from germline, CDR1 is SQVTM and CDR2 is ANQGSEA. The CDR3 length is 12 residues. V gave up 5 bases and J gave up 9 bases, with 14 bases separating them. CDR3 sequence: CSVRQGMGIQYF. CDR3 nucleotide sequence: TGCAGCGTTCGGCAGGGGATGGGCATTCAGTACTTC.

The chain employs TRBV6-5 and TRBJ2-3; 9 bases are a match to TRBD1. The CDR3 spans 15 residues. Germline V CDR1 and CDR2: MNHEY, SVGAGI. J was trimmed by 1 base and V by 6 bases; bases with no gene match: 5. CDR3 protein: CASSSDRGGTDTQYF. In nucleotides, the CDR3 is TGTGCCAGCAGCTCGGACAGGGGCGGCACAGATACGCAGTATTTT.

Details on this clone: The sample contains more than one DNA sequence encoding this CDR3. The CDR3 DNA is TGTGCCAGTAGTCCCAGAAATCAGCCCCAGCATTTT. This encodes CASSPRNQPQHF. The J gene is TRBJ1-5, the V gene TRBV19; no definite D call. The V gene's germline CDR1 is LNHDA and CDR2 SQIVND (reference sequence). This CDR3 spans 12 amino acids. Trimming stripped 5 bases from V and 4 bases from J, with 6 bases between.

V is TRBV6-1 and J is TRBJ1-1; D is perhaps TRBD1 (6 bases). The V gene lost 8 bases and the J gene lost 7 bases, with 17 bases spanning the gap. This CDR3 spans 13 amino acids. Per germline, CDR1 MNHNS and CDR2 SASEGT. This CDR3 reads CASPEGGDREAFF. Here the CDR3 DNA reads TGTGCCAGCCCCGAAGGGGGGGACCGTGAAGCTTTCTTT.

This clone was recorded once. The chain carries TRBV6-1 and TRBJ2-1; 8 bases fit TRBD2. CDR1 is MNHNS and CDR2 is SASEGT in the germline V gene. After removal of 10 bases from V and 0 bases from J, the junction contained 5 bases not matched to a gene. The CDR3 runs 14 residues. In nucleotides, the CDR3 is TGTGCCACCCAGCGGGAGCGCTCCTACAATGAGCAGTTCTTC. This gives the protein CATQRERSYNEQFF.

The chain has TRBV30 and TRBJ2-2; D possibly corresponds to TRBD2 (5 bases). The CDR3 has 16 residues. From germline, CDR1 is GTSNPN and CDR2 SVGIG (reference sequence). V lost 0 bases and J lost 7, with 18 bases in between. This CDR3 is CAWSVLGRRGYGELFF. The DNA of the CDR3 is TGTGCCTGGAGTGTACTTGGGCGGAGAGGGTACGGGGAGCTGTTTTTT.

The chain carries TRBV9 and TRBJ2-1, with 8 bases fitting TRBD1. Germline trimming cut 0 bases from V and 7 bases from J; bases unmatched to any gene: 6. There are 15 residues in the CDR3. From germline, CDR1 is SGDLS and CDR2 YYNGEE. In DNA form, the CDR3 reads TGTGCCAGCAGCGTAGGCCAGGGGGCCGGGAATGAGCAGTTCTTC. Translation gives CASSVGQGAGNEQFF. The whole variable domain, filled in from reference TRBV9 and TRBJ2-1, reads DSGVTQTPKHLITATGQRVTLRCSPRSGDLSVYWYQQSLDQGLQFLIQYYNGEERAKGNILERFSAQQFPDLHSELNLSSLELGDSALYFCASSVGQGAGNEQFFGPGTRLTVL.

The chain carries TRBV13 and TRBJ2-3; tentative D call: TRBD2 (6 bases). Germline values: CDR1 PRHDT, CDR2 FYEKMQ (reference sequence). The CDR3 has 13 residues. Trimming took 1 base from V and 6 from J, leaving 8 bases between them. The CDR3 DNA reads TGTGCCAGCAGCTTAGACCGGGAGGATACGCAGTATTTT. Its translation is CASSLDREDTQYF.

Turning to this clone: No DNA is shown, since the ends of the CDR3 on it are uncertain; the CDR3 is the one TCRdb lists. The chain links TRBV21-1 to TRBJ2-1; the tabulated D call, TRBD2, remains unverified against the DNA. TRBV21-1 is annotated as a pseudogene. The CDR3 is made up of 11 amino acids, end residues included. CDR3 sequence: CAFARGNEQFF.

The chain has TRBV6-6 and TRBJ2-3; TRBD2 aligns across 12 bases. The V gene's germline CDR1 is MNHNY and CDR2 SVGAGI (reference sequence). With V trimmed by 5 bases and J by 4 bases, 4 bases remained unmatched. This CDR3 has 15 residues. CDR3 DNA: TGTGCCAGCAGTCGACTAGCGGGAGACCCAGATACGCAGTATTTT. Protein sequence: CASSRLAGDPDTQYF.

The V gene is TRBV5-1, the J gene TRBJ2-1, with 8 bases matching TRBD2. The V gene end was trimmed by 0 bases and the J gene end by 4 bases; junction bases not matched to a gene: 3. Germline CDR1 is SGHRS and CDR2 is YFSETQ. The length of the CDR3 is 15 residues. The CDR3 loop reads CASSLDPGGYNEQFF. DNA for the CDR3: TGCGCCAGCAGCTTGGATCCGGGAGGGTACAATGAGCAGTTCTTC.

The rearrangement links TRBV29-1 to TRBJ2-1; 9 bases fit TRBD2. Per the germline V gene, CDR1 is SQVTM and CDR2 is ANQGSEA. This CDR3 has 15 amino acids. The V and J ends lost 7 bases and 1 base, in that order; junction bases with no gene match: 8. The CDR3 DNA sequence: TGCAGCGACCGAAGAACTAGCGGGTCCTACAATGAGCAGTTCTTC. It is translated as CSDRRTSGSYNEQFF.

By its share, this clone is medium-sized. One junction end disagrees with the germline gene, perhaps due to a read error. The chain joins TRBV7-2 to TRBJ2-3; tentative D call: TRBD2 (6 bases). Looked up from germline, CDR1 is SGHTA and CDR2 is FQGNSA. This CDR3 is 15 amino acids long. In DNA, the CDR3 is TGTGCCAGCAGTAGTAGCGCGGGGACCACAAATACGCAGTATTTT. Protein product: CASSSSAGTTNTQYF.

The genes are TRBV5-1 and TRBJ2-3; no clear D. There are 16 residues in the CDR3. V dropped 0 bases and J dropped 0 bases, with 11 bases sitting between them. CDR1 is SGHRS and CDR2 is YFSETQ in the germline V gene. The CDR3: CASSLGMASSTDTQYF. The CDR3 nucleotides read TGCGCCAGCAGCTTGGGTATGGCCTCTAGCACAGATACGCAGTATTTT. The full variable domain, in which reference TRBV5-1 and TRBJ2-3 provide the parts outside the CDR3, is KAGVTQTPRYLIKTRGQQVTLSCSPISGHRSVSWYQQTPGQGLQFLFEYFSETQRNKGNFPGRFSGRQFSNSRSEMNVSTLELGDSALYLCASSLGMASSTDTQYFGPGTRLTVL.

The V and J genes are TRBV27 and TRBJ2-2; D not certain. This CDR3 has 14 amino acids. V shed 2 bases and J shed 2 bases, with 6 bases lying between them. Germline V gives CDR1 MNHEY, CDR2 SMNVEV (reference sequence). The CDR3 DNA reads as TGTGCCAGCAGTTTAGCAGAAAACACCGGGGAGCTGTTTTTT. Translating it yields CASSLAENTGELFF.

The rearrangement joins TRBV11-3 to TRBJ2-7; D unclear. Germline V gives CDR1 SGHNT, CDR2 YENEEA. Trimming removed 0 bases at V and 0 bases at J, with 12 bases between. The CDR3 has 16 residues. CDR3 sequence reads: CASSLDRQASSYEQYF. In DNA, the CDR3 is TGTGCCAGCAGCTTAGATCGCCAGGCGAGCTCCTACGAGCAGTACTTC.

The rearrangement links TRBV5-1 to TRBJ2-5, with 12 bases fitting TRBD2. Germline values: CDR1 SGHRS, CDR2 YFSETQ. V gave up 2 bases and J gave up 0 bases; unmatched junction bases: 5. The CDR3 extends over 17 amino acids. The CDR3 protein is CASSFGLAGKYQETQYF. CDR3 DNA sequence: TGCGCCAGCAGCTTCGGACTAGCGGGAAAGTACCAAGAGACCCAGTACTTC.

The V gene is TRBV7-2, the J gene TRBJ2-6; unclear D gene. With 5 bases removed from V and 0 bases from J, the gap between germline ends came to 11 bases. The CDR3 extends over 16 amino acids. CDR1 is SGHTA and CDR2 is FQGNSA in the germline V gene. The CDR3 DNA is TGTGCCAGCAGCCAATCACGGTACTCTGGGGCCAACGTCCTGACTTTC. Protein product: CASSQSRYSGANVLTF.

The chain uses TRBV5-6 and TRBJ1-2; D is possibly TRBD1 (6 bases). Per the germline V gene, CDR1 is SGHDT and CDR2 is YYEEEE. V was trimmed by 1 base and J by 8 bases, leaving 15 bases between them. The CDR3 length is 14 residues. The CDR3 nucleotides are TGTGCCAGCAGCTTGTTACAGGGATCCAAAGGCTACACCTTC. Protein: CASSLLQGSKGYTF.